This T cell receptor beta chain came from a study of graft-versus-host responses after intestinal transplantation. Study information: Every transplant recipient was induced with anti-thymocyte globulin, then maintained on tacrolimus and steroids for approximately three years. General observations from the study: Researchers found GvH clones in recipient marrow, and some showed up first in ileum or blood.

V was trimmed by 0 bases and J by 2 bases, leaving 13 bases between them. The CDR3 sequence is 15 residues long. CDR1 is GTSNPN and CDR2 is SVGIG in the germline V gene (reference sequence). TCRdb's table, derived via immunoSEQ multiplex PCR, lists solely in-frame clones and lacks some. In the table there are tens of thousands of clones, 75% to 90% of which are singletons. Concerning this clone itself: No antigen is known for it.

This receptor was identified in a human patient who received an intestinal transplant, so some T cells may come from the graft donor. The sequences come from PBMCs, collected roughly ten weeks after intestinal transplantation. This chain uses TRBV30 with TRBJ1-2; unclear D gene. CDR3 in amino acids: CAWSVGIGSNYGYTF. The CDR3 bases are TGTGCCTGGAGTGTCGGAATAGGGAGCAACTATGGCTACACCTTC.